The 2 T cell receptor beta chains in this list originate from one sample, sequenced in a study of beta chain features in type 1 diabetes. Findings and limits, study-wide: There was a moderate but significant shortening of TCRB CDR3s in all four CD4+ subsets of Type 1 diabetes patients.

The study reverse transcribed the entire isolated RNA, so it sequenced expressed TCRB transcripts. Profiled with immunoSEQ multiplex PCR; TCRdb holds only in-frame clones, not every one. The sample contains around 26,000 clones, 68% of which appear only once. Antigens of these TCRs are unknown. Sequences were obtained from stem cell memory CD4+ T cells from blood. The receptors stem from a middle-aged woman with type 1 diabetes.

Only one count was recorded for this clone. CDR3 in amino acids: CASSLGGGSTDTQYF. CDR3 in DNA: TGTGCCAGCAGCCTAGGCGGCGGGAGCACAGATACGCAGTATTTT. This chain links TRBV11-3 with TRBJ2-3; a possible D gene is TRBD2 (5 bases). Germline CDR1 SGHNT, CDR2 YENEEA. Trimming pared 5 bases from V and 0 bases from J, leaving 12 bases between. The length of the CDR3 is 15 residues.

The chain has TRBV5-4 and TRBJ1-2, with D possibly matching TRBD1 (5 bases). The CDR3 length is 13 residues. V dropped 2 bases and J dropped 2 bases, with 7 bases sitting between them. CDR1 and CDR2 (germline): SGHNT, YYREEE (reference sequence). The CDR3 protein is CASSFKGNYGYTF. The CDR3 DNA reads as TGTGCCAGCAGCTTTAAGGGGAACTATGGCTACACCTTC.